Below, one T cell receptor (beta chain) is given with its context. The target antigen is unknown. The record originates from a study of shared clonotypes between healthy human individuals. This CDR3 region has 14 residues. Looked up from germline, CDR1 is MDHEN and CDR2 is SYDVKM. The junction had 9 bases not matched to a gene; V was cut back by 7 bases and J by 7 bases. Whole-study findings and limits: Large depth notwithstanding, sorted-subset sequencing proved incomplete by rarefaction. Naive subsets tended to show greater estimated richness than memory subsets.

Methods used by the authors: Junction-only sequences without quality scores came from ImmunoSEQ, so filtering differed. Method: immunoSEQ multiplex PCR; TCRdb's copy keeps in-frame clones and lacks some. That table furnishes V, J and clone size, whereas the DNA furnished D and trimming. The repertoire has about 2.3 million clones, 90% to 95% of them found once; the top ten carry under 0.45%. This TCR came from a man in his late teens or twenties in good health. Some clones in this sample may be carry-over from other donors' samples. The chain links TRBV28 to TRBJ1-4, with 7 bases identical to TRBD1. The specimen sequenced was naive CD4+ T cells from PBMCs. Subset noted: CD45RA+ positively selected. The CDR3 loop is CASITQGSGEKLFF. CDR3 nucleotide sequence: TGTGCCAGCATCACACAGGGGTCAGGTGAAAAACTGTTTTTT.